A single T cell receptor (beta chain) is shown here with its context. The sample comes from a study of blood T cell repertoires in COVID-19. About the research overall: Collection of acute and convalescent COVID-19 samples took place in the United States, Italy and Spain. Sample material is recorded as cDNA or gDNA derived from T cells, B-cell-depleted T cells, or PBMCs.

Deletions cut 4 bases from V and 3 bases from J, with 24 bases between. Germline-derived CDR1 and CDR2 are SGHRS and YFSETQ. The CDR3 covers 18 residues. Per the original data handling: The authors estimated nucleated cell counts from reference gene primer amplification. Here immunoSEQ multiplex PCR was the method, and the copy in TCRdb shows in-frame clones only, minus some. From that table come the V and J calls and clone size; the DNA was used to work out D and trimming. The sample records about 120,000 clones, approximately 82% being singletons. Sequencing was performed on peripheral blood. This clonotype was sampled from a woman in her forties or fifties with acute or convalescent COVID-19. This chain uses TRBV5-1 with TRBJ2-3, with a tentative D call TRBD2 (5 bases). The CDR3, as DNA: TGCGCCAGCAGCCCCCGAGCCCGGCGGGCCCTGAATACAGATACGCAGTATTTT. Protein product: CASSPRARRALNTDTQYF. Full variable domain (outside the CDR3, taken from reference TRBV5-1 and TRBJ2-3): KAGVTQTPRYLIKTRGQQVTLSCSPISGHRSVSWYQQTPGQGLQFLFEYFSETQRNKGNFPGRFSGRQFSNSRSEMNVSTLELGDSALYLCASSPRARRALNTDTQYFGPGTRLTVL.